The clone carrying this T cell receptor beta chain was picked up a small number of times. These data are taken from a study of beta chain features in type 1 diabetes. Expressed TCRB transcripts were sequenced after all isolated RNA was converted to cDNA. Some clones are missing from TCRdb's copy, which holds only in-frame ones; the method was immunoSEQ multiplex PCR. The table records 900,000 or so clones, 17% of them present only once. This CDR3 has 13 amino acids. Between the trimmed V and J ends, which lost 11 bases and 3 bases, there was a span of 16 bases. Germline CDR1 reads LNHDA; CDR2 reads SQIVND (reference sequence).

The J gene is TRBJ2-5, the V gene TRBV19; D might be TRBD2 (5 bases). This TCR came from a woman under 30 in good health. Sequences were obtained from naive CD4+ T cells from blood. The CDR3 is CAPCWPGEETQYF. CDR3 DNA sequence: TGTGCCCCCTGCTGGCCCGGGGAAGAGACCCAGTACTTC.